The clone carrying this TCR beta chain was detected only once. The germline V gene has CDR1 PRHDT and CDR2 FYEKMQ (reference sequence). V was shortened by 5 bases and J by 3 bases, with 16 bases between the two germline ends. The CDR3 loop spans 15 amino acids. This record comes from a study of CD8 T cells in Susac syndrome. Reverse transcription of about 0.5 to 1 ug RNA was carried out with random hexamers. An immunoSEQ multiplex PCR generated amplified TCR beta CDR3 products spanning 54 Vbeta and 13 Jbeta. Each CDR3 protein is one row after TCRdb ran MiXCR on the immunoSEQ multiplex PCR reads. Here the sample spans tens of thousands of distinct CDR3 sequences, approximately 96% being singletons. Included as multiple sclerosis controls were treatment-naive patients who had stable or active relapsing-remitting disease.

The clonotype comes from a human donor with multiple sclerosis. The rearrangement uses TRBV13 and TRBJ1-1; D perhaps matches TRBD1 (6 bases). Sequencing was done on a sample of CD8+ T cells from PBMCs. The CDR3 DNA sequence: TGTGCCAGCAGCGGGTTGGGACCAGGGGACACTGAAGCTTTCTTT. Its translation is CASSGLGPGDTEAFF.